Shown below are 6 T cell receptor beta chains from a single sample sequenced in a study of PD-1 blockade in classical Hodgkin lymphoma. Sequencing used immunoSEQ multiplex PCR; TCRdb keeps in-frame clones, though not all of them. The sample contains tens of thousands of clones, around four fifths of which appear only once. Relapse after autologous stem cell transplantation occurred in every patient, and brentuximab vedotin exposure varied. Sequenced material: peripheral blood mononuclear cells (PBMCs), taken at baseline. The source of these receptors is a human donor with classical Hodgkin lymphoma.

V usage is TRBV4-1 and J usage is TRBJ1-5; 8 bases are shared with TRBD1. CDR3 length: 17 amino acids. Germline CDR1 and CDR2: MGHRA and YSYEKL. Trimming removed 0 bases from V and 3 bases from J; junction bases left unmatched: 7. CDR3 amino acids: CASSQDLGRGHNQPQHF. The CDR3 DNA follows: TGCGCCAGCAGCCAAGATCTTGGCAGGGGGCACAATCAGCCCCAGCATTTT.

This clone was recorded a few times. The rearrangement uses TRBV5-4 and TRBJ2-2, with 9 bases fitting TRBD2. V was pared by 4 bases and J by 1 base, with 5 bases of the junction left unmatched. In germline, CDR1 is SGHNT, CDR2 YYREEE (reference sequence). The CDR3 is made up of 16 amino acids. The CDR3 spells CASSGALAGNTGELFF. In DNA form, the CDR3 reads TGTGCCAGCAGCGGCGCACTAGCGGGGAACACCGGGGAGCTGTTTTTT.

The CDR3, as DNA: TGTGCCAGCAGCTCCGACAGGGACTACAATGAGCAGTTCTTC. Translation gives CASSSDRDYNEQFF. J is TRBJ2-1 and V is TRBV7-9, with 7 bases aligning to TRBD1. This CDR3 region has 14 residues. J lost 3 bases, V lost 4 bases, and 3 bases had no gene match. Germline CDR1 and CDR2: SEHNR and FQNEAQ (reference sequence).

The V gene is TRBV4-3, the J gene TRBJ2-2; D remains ambiguous. V lost 0 bases, J lost 0 bases, and 8 bases lay in between. The CDR3 spans 16 residues. Germline V lookup: CDR1 LGHNA, CDR2 YSLEER. The CDR3 DNA sequence: TGCGCCAGCAGCCAAGATCCAGACGCGAACACCGGGGAGCTGTTTTTT. It specifies CASSQDPDANTGELFF.

V gene TRBV6-6 combines with J gene TRBJ2-7; TRBD2 aligns across 11 bases. The CDR3 sequence is 13 residues long. V lost 8 bases to trimming and J lost 3 bases; unmatched junction nucleotides: 3. The germline V gene encodes CDR1 MNHNY and CDR2 SVGAGI (reference sequence). In nucleotides, the CDR3 is TGTGCCAGCCTACTAGCGGGGGACTACGAGCAGTACTTC. Translated, it gives CASLLAGDYEQYF.

This clone was observed a handful of times. This chain joins TRBV15 and TRBJ2-2; no reliable D call. The CDR3 runs to 11 residues. Germline loops: CDR1 LNHNV, CDR2 YYDKDF (reference sequence). V lost 5 bases and J lost 10, with 8 bases in between. In DNA form, the CDR3 reads TGTGCCACCAGCGTCTCCGCGGAGCTGTTTTTT. This sequence encodes CATSVSAELFF.